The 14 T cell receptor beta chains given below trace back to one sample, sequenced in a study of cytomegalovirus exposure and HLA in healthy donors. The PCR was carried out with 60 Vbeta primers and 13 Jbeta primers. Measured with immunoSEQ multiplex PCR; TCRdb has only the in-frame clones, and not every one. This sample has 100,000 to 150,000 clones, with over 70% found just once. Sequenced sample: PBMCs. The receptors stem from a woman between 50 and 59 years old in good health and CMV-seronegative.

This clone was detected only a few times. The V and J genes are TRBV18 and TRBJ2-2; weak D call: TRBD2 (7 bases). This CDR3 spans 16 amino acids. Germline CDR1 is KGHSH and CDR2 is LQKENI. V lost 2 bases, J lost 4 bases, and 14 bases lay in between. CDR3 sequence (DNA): TGTGCCAGCTCACCATCGGGGGGCTATAGCACCGGGGAGCTGTTTTTT. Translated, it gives CASSPSGGYSTGELFF.

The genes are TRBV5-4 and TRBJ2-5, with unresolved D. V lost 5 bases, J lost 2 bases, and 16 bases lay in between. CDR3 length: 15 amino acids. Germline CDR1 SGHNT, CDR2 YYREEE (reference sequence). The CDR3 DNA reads TGTGCCAGCAGTCCAACCGCGACAAATCAAGAGACCCAGTACTTC. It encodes CASSPTATNQETQYF.

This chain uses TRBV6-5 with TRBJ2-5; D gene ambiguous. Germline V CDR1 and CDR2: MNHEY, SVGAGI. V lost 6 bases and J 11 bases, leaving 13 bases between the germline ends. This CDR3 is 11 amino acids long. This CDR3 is CASRSTAQQYF. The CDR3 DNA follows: TGTGCCAGCAGAAGTACAGCTCAGCAGTACTTC.

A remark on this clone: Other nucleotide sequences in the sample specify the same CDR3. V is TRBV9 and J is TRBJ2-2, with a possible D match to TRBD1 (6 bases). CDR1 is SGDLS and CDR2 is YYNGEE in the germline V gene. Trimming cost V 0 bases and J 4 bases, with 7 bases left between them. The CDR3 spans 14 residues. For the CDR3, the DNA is TGTGCCAGCAGCGTAGGAGGGGGCACCGGGGAGCTGTTTTTT. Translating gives CASSVGGGTGELFF.

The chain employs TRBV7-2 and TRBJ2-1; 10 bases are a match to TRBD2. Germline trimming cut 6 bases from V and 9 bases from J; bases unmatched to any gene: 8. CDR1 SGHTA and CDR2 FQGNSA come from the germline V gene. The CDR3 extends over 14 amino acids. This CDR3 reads CASSSLAGVVEQFF. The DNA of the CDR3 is TGTGCCAGCAGTTCCCTAGCGGGAGTTGTTGAGCAGTTCTTC.

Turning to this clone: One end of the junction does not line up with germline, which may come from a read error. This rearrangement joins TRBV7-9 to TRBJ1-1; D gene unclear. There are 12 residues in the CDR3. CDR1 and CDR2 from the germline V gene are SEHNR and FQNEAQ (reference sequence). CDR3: CSSSPLVAEKIF. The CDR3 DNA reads TGTTCCAGCAGCCCATTGGTGGCGGAGAAAATCTTT. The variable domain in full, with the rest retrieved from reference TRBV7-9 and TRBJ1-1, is DTGVSQNPRHKITKRGQNVTFRCDPISEHNRLYWYRQTLGQGPEFLTYFQNEAQLEKSRLLSDRFSAERPKGSFSTLEIQRTEQGDSAMYLCSSSPLVAEKIFGQGTRLTVV.

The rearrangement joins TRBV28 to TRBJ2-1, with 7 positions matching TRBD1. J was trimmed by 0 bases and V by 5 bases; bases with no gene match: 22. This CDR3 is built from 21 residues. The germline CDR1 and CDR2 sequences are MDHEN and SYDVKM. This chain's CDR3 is CASSPKIPGQRARSSYNEQFF. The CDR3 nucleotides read TGTGCCAGCAGTCCCAAGATACCGGGACAGAGGGCGCGGAGCTCCTACAATGAGCAGTTCTTC.

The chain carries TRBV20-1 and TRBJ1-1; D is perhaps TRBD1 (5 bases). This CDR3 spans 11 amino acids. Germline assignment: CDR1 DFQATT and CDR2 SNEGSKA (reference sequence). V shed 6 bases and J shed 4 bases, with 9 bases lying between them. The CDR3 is CSASGGTEAFF. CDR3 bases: TGCAGTGCATCGGGGGGCACTGAAGCTTTCTTT.

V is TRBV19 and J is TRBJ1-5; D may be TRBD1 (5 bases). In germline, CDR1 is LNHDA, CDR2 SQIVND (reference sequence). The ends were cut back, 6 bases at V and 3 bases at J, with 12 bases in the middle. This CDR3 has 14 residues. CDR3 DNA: TGTGCCAGTAGGACCGACAGACCCAATCAGCCCCAGCATTTT. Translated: CASRTDRPNQPQHF.

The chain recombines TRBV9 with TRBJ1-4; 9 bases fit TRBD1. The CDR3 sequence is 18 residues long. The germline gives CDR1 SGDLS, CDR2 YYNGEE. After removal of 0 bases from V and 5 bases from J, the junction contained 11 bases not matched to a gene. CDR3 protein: CASSVGYSGQGLNEKLFF. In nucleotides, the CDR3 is TGTGCCAGCAGCGTAGGGTACTCAGGACAGGGGCTCAATGAAAAACTGTTTTTT.

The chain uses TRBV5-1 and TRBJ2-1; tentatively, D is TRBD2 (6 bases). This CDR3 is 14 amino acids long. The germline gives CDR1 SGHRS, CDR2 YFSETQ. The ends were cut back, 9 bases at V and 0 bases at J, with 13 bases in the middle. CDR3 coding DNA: TGCGCCACCGCCCCGGGACTCTCCTACAATGAGCAGTTCTTC. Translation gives CATAPGLSYNEQFF.

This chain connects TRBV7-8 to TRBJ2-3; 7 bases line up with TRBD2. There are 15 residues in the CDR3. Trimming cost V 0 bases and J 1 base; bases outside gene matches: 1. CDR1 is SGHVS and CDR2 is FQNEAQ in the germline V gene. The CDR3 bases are TGTGCCAGCAGCTTAGCGGCGGGAGGCACAGATACGCAGTATTTT. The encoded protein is CASSLAAGGTDTQYF.

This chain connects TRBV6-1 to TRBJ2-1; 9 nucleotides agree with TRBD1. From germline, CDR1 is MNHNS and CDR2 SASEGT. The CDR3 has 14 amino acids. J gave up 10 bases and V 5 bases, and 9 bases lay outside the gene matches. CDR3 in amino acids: CASSIRDRADEQFF. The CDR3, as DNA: TGTGCCAGCAGTATCCGGGACAGGGCAGACGAGCAGTTCTTC.

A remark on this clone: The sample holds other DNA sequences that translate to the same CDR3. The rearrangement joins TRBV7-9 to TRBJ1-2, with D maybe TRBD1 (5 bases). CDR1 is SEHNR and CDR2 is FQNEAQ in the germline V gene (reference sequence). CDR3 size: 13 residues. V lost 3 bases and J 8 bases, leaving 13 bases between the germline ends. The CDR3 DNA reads TGTGCCAGCAGCTTGGGACTGATGCAGGGCTACACCTTC. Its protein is CASSLGLMQGYTF.